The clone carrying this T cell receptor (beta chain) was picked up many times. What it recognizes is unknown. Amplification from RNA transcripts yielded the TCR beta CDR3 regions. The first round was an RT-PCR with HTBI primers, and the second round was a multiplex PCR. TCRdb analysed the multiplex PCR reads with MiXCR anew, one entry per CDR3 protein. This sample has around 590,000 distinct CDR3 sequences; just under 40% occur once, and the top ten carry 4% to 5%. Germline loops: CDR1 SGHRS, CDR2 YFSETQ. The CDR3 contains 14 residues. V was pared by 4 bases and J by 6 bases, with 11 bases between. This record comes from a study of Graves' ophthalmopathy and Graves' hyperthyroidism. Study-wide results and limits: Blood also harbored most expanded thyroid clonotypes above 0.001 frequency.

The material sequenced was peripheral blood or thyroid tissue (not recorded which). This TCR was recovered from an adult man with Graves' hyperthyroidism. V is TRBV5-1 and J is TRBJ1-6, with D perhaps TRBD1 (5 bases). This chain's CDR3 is CASSGGLSNSPLHF. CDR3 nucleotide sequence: TGCGCCAGCAGCGGGGGACTGTCTAATTCACCCCTCCACTTT.